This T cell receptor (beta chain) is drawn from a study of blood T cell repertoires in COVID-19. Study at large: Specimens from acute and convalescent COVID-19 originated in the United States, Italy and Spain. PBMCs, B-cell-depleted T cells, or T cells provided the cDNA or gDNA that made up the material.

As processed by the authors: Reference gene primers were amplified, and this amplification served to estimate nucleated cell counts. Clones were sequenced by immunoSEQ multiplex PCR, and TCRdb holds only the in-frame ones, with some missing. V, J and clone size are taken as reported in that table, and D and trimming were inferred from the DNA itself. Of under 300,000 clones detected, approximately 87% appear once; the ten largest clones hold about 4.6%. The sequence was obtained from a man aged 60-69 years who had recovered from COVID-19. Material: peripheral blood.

The CDR3 reads CASSPGLANTGELFF. The CDR3 DNA reads as TGTGCCTCTAGTCCCGGCCTGGCGAACACCGGGGAGCTGTTTTTT. The chain recombines TRBV2 with TRBJ2-2; unclear D gene. V gave up 11 bases and J gave up 0 bases, with 16 bases separating them. This CDR3 has 15 residues. CDR1 is SNHLY and CDR2 is FYNNEI in the germline V gene.